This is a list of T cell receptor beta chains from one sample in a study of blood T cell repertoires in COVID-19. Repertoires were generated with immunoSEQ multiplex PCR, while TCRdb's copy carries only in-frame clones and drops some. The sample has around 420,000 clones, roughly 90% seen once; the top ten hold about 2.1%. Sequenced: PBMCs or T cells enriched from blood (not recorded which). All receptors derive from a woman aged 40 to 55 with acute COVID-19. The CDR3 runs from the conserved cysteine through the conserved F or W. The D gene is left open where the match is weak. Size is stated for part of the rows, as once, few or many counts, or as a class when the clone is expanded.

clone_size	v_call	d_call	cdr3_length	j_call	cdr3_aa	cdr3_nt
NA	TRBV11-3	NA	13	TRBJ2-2	CASSLPPSGELFF	TGTGCCAGCAGCTTACCCCCCAGCGGGGAGCTGTTTTTT
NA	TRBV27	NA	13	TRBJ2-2	CASSPTASGELFF	TGTGCCAGCAGTCCGACAGCTTCCGGGGAGCTGTTTTTT
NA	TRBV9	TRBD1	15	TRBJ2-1	CASSEARDSYNEQFF	TGTGCCAGCAGTGAAGCCCGGGACAGCTACAATGAGCAGTTCTTC
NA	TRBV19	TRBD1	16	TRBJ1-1	CASRSFSGTVNTEAFF	TGTGCCAGTAGGAGCTTCTCCGGGACAGTGAACACTGAAGCTTTCTTT
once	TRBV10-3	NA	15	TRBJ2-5	CAIQGGRGSGETQYF	TGTGCCATCCAGGGGGGCAGGGGTTCAGGGGAGACCCAGTACTTC
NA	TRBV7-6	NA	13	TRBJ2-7	CASSLLGEDEQYF	TGTGCCAGCAGCTTACTAGGAGAGGACGAGCAGTACTTC
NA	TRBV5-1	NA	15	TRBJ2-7	CASSLVQGASYEQYF	TGCGCCAGCAGCTTGGTCCAGGGTGCTTCCTACGAGCAGTACTTC
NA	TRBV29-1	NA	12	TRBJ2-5	CSVELSQETQYF	TGCAGCGTTGAACTCAGCCAAGAGACCCAGTACTTC
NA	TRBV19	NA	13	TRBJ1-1	CASEGGPNTEAFF	TGTGCCAGCGAAGGGGGTCCGAACACTGAAGCTTTCTTT
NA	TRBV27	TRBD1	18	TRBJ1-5	CASSPGTGILPYNQPQHF	TGTGCCAGCAGCCCTGGGACAGGGATTCTCCCATACAATCAGCCCCAGCATTTT
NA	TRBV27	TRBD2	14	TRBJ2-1	CASSPGGNYNEQFF	TGTGCCAGCAGTCCCGGGGGGAATTACAATGAGCAGTTCTTC
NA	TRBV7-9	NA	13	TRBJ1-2	CASSLDSSYGYTF	TGTGCCAGCAGTTTGGACAGTAGCTATGGCTACACCTTC
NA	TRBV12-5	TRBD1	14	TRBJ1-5	CASGFGQVNQPQHF	TGTGCTAGTGGTTTTGGACAGGTCAATCAGCCCCAGCATTTT
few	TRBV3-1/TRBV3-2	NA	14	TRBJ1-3	CASSQRTSGNTIYF	TGTGCCAGCAGCCAGCGCACCTCTGGAAACACCATATATTTT
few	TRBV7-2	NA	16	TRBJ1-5	CASSLDAGLPNQPQHF	TGTGCCAGCAGCTTAGATGCAGGGCTCCCTAATCAGCCCCAGCATTTT
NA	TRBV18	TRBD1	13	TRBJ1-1	CASSPLRDSEAFF	TGTGCCAGCTCACCACTCCGGGACAGTGAAGCTTTCTTT
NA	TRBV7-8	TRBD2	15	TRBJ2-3	CASSALAGGPDTQYF	TGTGCCAGCAGCGCACTAGCGGGGGGGCCAGATACGCAGTATTTT
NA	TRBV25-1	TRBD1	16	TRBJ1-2	CASSGHRRGRTEGYTF	TGTGCCAGCAGTGGGCATCGAAGGGGGCGGACGGAGGGCTACACCTTC